Listed here is a single T cell receptor beta chain. The antigen is undetermined. The data originate from a study of cytomegalovirus exposure and HLA in healthy donors. Amplification used 60 Vbeta primers and 13 Jbeta primers. TCRdb keeps only in-frame clones here, not all; method: immunoSEQ multiplex PCR. The repertoire has 120,000 to 150,000 clones, approximately 70% of them found once; the top ten carry 1.5% to 2%. Study-level points and caveats: In an earlier analysis, productive rearrangement rates for most beta V segments clustered near 87% or 30%.

The clonotype comes from a woman aged 25 to 39 in good health and CMV-seronegative. Sequences were obtained from PBMCs.

The CDR3 spells CASSLWTGNTGELFF. Written as DNA, the CDR3 is TGTGCCAGCAGCTTGTGGACAGGGAACACCGGGGAGCTGTTTTTT. The gene calls are TRBV5-8 and TRBJ2-2, with 7 bases that match TRBD1. The CDR3 contains 15 residues. Trimming cost V 1 base and J 1 base; bases outside gene matches: 1. Per germline, CDR1 SGHTS and CDR2 YDEGEE.